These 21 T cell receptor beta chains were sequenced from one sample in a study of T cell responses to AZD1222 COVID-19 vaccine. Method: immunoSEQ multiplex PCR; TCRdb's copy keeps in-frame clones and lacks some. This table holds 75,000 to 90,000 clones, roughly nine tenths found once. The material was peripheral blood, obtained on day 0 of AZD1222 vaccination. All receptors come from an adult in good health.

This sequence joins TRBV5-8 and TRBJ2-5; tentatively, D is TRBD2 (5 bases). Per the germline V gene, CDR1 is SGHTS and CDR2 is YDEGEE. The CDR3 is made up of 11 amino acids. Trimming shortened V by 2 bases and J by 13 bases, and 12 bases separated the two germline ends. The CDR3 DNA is TGTGCCAGCAGCTTTAGGGCCGCGGGGTACTTC. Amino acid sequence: CASSFRAAGYF.

As DNA, the CDR3 is TGTGCCGTCACAGGGTCCGGAAACACCATATATTTT. Protein product: CAVTGSGNTIYF. The J gene is TRBJ1-3, the V gene TRBV10-3; D might be TRBD1 (6 bases). V lost 11 bases to trimming and J lost 4 bases, with 12 bases between them. The CDR3 totals 12 residues. Germline lookup yields CDR1 ENHRY and CDR2 SYGVKD.

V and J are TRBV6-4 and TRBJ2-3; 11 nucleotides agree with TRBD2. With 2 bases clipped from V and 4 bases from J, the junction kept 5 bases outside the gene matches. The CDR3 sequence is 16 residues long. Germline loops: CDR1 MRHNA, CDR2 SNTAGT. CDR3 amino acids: CASSDSSGGAADTQYF. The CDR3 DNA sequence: TGTGCCAGCAGTGACAGTAGCGGGGGGGCCGCAGATACGCAGTATTTT.

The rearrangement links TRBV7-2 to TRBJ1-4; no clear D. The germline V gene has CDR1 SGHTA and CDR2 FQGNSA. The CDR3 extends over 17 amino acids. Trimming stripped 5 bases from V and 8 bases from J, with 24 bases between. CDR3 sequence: CASSQPSSARSGEKLFF. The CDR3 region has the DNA TGTGCCAGCAGCCAACCATCATCGGCAAGGTCGGGAGAAAAACTGTTTTTT.

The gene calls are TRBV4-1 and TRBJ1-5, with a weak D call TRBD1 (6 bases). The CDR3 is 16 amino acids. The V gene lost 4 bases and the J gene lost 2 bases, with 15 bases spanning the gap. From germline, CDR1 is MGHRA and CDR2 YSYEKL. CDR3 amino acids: CASSPNRARGNQPQHF. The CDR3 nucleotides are TGCGCCAGCAGCCCCAACAGGGCTCGGGGCAATCAGCCCCAGCATTTT.

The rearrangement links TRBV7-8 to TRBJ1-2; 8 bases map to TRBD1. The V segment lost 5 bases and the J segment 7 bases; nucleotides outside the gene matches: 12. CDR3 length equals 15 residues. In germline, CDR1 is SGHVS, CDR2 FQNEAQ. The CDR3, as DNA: TGTGCCAGCAGCCAGGGGCCGACAGGGGATGCTGGCTACACCTTC. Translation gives CASSQGPTGDAGYTF.

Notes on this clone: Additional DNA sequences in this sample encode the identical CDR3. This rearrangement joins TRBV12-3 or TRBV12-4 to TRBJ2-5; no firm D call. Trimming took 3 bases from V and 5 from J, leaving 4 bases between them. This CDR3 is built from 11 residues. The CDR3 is CASSFGETQYF. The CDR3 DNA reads TGTGCCAGCAGTTTCGGGGAGACCCAGTACTTC.

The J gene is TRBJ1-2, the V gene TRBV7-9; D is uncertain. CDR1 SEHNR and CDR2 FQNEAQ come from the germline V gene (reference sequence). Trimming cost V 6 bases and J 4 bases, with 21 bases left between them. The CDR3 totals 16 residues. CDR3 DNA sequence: TGTGCCAGCAGTATTCGGGATCCTGGGCCTGTCTATGGCTACACCTTC. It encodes CASSIRDPGPVYGYTF.

The CDR3: CAIKLDRENTEAFF. The CDR3 DNA reads as TGTGCCATCAAGCTGGACAGGGAGAACACTGAAGCTTTCTTT. The chain employs TRBV10-3 and TRBJ1-1; 8 bases match TRBD1. The germline CDR1 and CDR2 sequences are ENHRY and SYGVKD. The CDR3 extends over 14 amino acids. The V gene end was trimmed by 7 bases and the J gene end by 1 base; junction bases not matched to a gene: 5.

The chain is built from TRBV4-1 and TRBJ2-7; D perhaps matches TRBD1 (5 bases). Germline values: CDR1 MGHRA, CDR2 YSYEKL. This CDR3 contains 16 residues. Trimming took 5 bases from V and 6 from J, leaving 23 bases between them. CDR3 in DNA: TGCGCCAGCAGCGCTACAACCGCATTTACAGGTGGCGAGCAGTACTTC. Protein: CASSATTAFTGGEQYF.

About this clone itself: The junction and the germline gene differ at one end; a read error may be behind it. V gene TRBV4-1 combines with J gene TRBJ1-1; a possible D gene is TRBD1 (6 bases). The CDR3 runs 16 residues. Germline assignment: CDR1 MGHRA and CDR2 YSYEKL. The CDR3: CASSQDSGGLKTEAFF. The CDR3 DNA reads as TGCGCCAGCAGCCAAGATTCGGGGGGCTTGAAGACTGAAGCTTTCTTT.

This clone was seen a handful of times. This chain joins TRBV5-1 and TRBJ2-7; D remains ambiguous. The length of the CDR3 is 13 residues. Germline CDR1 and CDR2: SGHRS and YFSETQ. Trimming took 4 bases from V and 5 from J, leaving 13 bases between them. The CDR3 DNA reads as TGCGCCAGCAGCGCGACCCAGTACCACGAGCAGTACTTC. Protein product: CASSATQYHEQYF. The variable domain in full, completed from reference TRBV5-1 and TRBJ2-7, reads KAGVTQTPRYLIKTRGQQVTLSCSPISGHRSVSWYQQTPGQGLQFLFEYFSETQRNKGNFPGRFSGRQFSNSRSEMNVSTLELGDSALYLCASSATQYHEQYFGPGTRLTVT.

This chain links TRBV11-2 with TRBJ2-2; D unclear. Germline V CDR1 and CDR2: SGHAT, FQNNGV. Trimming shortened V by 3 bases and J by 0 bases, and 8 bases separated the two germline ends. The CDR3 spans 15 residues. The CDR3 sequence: CASSFGSSNTGELFF. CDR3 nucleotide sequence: TGTGCCAGCAGCTTCGGGTCGTCGAACACCGGGGAGCTGTTTTTT.

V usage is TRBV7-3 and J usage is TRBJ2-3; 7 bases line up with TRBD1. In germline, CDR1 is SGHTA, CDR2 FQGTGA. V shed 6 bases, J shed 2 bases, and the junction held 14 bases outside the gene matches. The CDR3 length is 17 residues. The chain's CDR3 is CASRFGLGTELTDTQYF. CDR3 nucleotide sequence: TGTGCCAGCAGGTTTGGATTAGGGACAGAACTCACAGATACGCAGTATTTT.

The CDR3 nucleotides are TGTGCCAGCAGCGTAGCGGGCAGGGTTGGTGGAGCCAACGTCCTGACTTTC. This gives the protein CASSVAGRVGGANVLTF. The V call is TRBV9, the J call TRBJ2-6, with D maybe TRBD1 (5 bases). CDR3 length equals 17 residues. V gave up 0 bases and J gave up 7 bases, with 17 bases separating them. Germline CDR1 and CDR2: SGDLS and YYNGEE.

The CDR3 protein is CASSPKAGVNSNQPQHF. CDR3 coding DNA: TGTGCCAGTAGTCCAAAGGCAGGGGTGAATAGCAATCAGCCCCAGCATTTT. The rearrangement uses TRBV19 and TRBJ1-5; the D gene is possibly TRBD1 (6 bases). Germline V gene lookup returns CDR1 LNHDA and CDR2 SQIVND (reference sequence). V gave up 5 bases and J gave up 0 bases, with 17 bases separating them. There are 17 residues in the CDR3.

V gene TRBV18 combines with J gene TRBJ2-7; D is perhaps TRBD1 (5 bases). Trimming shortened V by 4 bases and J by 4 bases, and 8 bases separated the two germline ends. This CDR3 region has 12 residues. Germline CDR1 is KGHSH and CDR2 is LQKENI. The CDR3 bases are TGTGCCAGCTCACAGGGGCCTTACGAGCAGTACTTC. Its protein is CASSQGPYEQYF.

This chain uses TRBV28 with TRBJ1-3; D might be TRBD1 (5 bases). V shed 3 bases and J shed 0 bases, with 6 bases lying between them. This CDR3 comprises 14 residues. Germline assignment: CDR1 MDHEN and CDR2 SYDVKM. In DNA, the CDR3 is TGTGCCAGCAGTTTGGGGGGCTCTGGAAACACCATATATTTT. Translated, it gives CASSLGGSGNTIYF. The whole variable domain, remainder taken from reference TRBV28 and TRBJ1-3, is DVKVTQSSRYLVKRTGEKVFLECVQDMDHENMFWYRQDPGLGLRLIYFSYDVKMKEKGDIPEGYSVSREKKERFSLILESASTNQTSMYLCASSLGGSGNTIYFGEGSWLTVV.

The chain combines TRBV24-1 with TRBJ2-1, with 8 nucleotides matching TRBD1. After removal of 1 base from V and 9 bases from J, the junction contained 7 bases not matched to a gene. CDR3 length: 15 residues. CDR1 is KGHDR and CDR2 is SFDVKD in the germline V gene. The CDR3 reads CATSDLGQGWREQFF. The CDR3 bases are TGTGCCACCAGTGATTTAGGACAGGGCTGGCGTGAGCAGTTCTTC.

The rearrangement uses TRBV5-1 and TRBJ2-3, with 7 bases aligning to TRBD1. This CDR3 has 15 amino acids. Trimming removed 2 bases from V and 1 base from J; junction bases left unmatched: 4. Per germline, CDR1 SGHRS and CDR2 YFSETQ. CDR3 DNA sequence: TGCGCCAGCAGCTTACCAGGACAGGGCACAGATACGCAGTATTTT. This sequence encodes CASSLPGQGTDTQYF.

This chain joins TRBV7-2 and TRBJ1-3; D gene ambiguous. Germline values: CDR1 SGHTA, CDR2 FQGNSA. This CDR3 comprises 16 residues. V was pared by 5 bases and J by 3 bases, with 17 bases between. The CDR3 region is CASSPSVASFGNTIYF. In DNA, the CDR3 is TGTGCCAGCAGCCCCAGTGTGGCATCTTTTGGAAACACCATATATTTT.